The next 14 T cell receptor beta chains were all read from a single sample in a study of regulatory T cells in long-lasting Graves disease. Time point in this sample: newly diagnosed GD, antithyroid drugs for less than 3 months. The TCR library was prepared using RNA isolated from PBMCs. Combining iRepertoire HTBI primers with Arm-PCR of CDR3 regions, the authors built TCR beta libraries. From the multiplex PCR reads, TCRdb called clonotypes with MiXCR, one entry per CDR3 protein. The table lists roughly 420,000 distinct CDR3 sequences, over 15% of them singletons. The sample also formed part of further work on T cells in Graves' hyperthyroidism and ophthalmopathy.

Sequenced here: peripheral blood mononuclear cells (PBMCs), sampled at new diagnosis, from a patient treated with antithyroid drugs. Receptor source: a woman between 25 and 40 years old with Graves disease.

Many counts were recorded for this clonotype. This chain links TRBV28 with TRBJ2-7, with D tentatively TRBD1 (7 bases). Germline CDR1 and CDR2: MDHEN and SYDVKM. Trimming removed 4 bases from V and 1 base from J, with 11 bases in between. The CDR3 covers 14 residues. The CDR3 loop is CASSWGDSSYEQYF. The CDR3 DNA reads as TGTGCCAGCAGTTGGGGGGACAGTTCCTACGAGCAGTACTTC.

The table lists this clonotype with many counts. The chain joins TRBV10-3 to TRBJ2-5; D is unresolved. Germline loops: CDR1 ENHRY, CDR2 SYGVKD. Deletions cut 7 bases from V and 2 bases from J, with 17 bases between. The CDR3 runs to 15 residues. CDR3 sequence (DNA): TGTGCCATCAATTCTGGCATCGGCATTCAAGAGACCCAGTACTTC. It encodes CAINSGIGIQETQYF.

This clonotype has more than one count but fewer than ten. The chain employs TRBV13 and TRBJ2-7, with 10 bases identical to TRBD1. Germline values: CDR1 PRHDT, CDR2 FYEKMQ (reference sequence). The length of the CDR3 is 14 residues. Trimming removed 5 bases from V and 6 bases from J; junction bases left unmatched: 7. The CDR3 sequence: CASSTGTGEGEQYF. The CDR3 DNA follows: TGTGCCAGCAGCACGGGGACAGGGGAAGGCGAGCAGTACTTC.

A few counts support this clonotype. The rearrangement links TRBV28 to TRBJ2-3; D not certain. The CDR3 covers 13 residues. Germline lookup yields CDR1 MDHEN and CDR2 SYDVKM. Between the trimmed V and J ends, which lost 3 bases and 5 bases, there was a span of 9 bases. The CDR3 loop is CASSFLSEDTQYF. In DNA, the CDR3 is TGTGCCAGCAGTTTTCTTTCGGAAGATACGCAGTATTTT.

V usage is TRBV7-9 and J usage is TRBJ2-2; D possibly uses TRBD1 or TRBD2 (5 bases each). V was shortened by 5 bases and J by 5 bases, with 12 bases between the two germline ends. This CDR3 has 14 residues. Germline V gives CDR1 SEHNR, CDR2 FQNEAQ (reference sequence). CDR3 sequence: CASSGDPGTGELFF. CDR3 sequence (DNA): TGTGCCAGCAGCGGGGACCCGGGGACCGGGGAGCTGTTTTTT.

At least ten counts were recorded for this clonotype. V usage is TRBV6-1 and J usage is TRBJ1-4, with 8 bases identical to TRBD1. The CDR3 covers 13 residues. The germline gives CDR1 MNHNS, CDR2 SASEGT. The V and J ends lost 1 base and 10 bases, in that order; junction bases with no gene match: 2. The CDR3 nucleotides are TGTGCCAGCAGTGAAGTTGACAGGGGAAAACTGTTTTTT. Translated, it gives CASSEVDRGKLFF.

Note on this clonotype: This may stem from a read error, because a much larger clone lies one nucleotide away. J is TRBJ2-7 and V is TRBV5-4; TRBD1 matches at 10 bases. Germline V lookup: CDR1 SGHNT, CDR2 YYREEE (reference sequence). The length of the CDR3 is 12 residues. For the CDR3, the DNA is TGTGTCAGCAGCGGGACAGGGGTCGAGCAGTACTTC. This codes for CVSSGTGVEQYF.

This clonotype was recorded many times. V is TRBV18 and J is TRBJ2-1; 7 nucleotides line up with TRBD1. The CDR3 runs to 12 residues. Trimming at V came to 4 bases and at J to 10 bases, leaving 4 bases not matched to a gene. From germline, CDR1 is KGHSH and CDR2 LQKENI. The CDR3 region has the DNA TGTGCCAGCTCACGAACAGGGGTCGAGCAGTTCTTC. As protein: CASSRTGVEQFF.

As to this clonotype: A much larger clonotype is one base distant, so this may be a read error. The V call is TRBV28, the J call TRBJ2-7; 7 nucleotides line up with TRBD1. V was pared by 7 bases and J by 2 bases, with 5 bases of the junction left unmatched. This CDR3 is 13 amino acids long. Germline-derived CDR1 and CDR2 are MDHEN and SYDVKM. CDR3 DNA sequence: TGTGCCAGCAAAGGGACAGATCCCTACGAGCAGTACTTC. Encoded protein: CASKGTDPYEQYF.

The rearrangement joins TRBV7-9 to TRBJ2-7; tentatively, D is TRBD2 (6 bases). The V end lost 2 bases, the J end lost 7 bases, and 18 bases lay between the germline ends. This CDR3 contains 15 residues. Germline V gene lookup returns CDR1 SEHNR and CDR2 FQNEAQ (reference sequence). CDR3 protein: CASSLLGGYLEEQYF. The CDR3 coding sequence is TGTGCCAGCAGCTTACTCGGGGGTTATTTAGAAGAGCAGTACTTC.

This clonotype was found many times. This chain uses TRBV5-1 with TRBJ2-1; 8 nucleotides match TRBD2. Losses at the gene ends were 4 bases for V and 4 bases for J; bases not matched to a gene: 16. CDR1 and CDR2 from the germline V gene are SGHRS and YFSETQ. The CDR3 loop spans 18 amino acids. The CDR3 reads CASSARRGREVPYNEQFF. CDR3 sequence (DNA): TGCGCCAGCAGCGCAAGGCGGGGGCGGGAGGTTCCATACAATGAGCAGTTCTTC.

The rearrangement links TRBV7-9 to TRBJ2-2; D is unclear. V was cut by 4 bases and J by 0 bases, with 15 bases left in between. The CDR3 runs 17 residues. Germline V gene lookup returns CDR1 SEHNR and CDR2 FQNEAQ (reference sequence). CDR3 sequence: CASSSHAQTSNTGELFF. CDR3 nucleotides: TGTGCCAGCAGCTCTCATGCCCAAACATCGAACACCGGGGAGCTGTTTTTT.

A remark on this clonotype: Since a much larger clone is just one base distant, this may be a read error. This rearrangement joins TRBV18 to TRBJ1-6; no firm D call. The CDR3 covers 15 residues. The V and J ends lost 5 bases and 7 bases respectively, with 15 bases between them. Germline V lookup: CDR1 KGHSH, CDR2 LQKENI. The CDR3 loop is CASSASAGGNSPLHF. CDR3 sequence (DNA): TGTGCCAGCTCAGCAAGTGCAGGCGGGAATTCACCCCTCCACTTT.

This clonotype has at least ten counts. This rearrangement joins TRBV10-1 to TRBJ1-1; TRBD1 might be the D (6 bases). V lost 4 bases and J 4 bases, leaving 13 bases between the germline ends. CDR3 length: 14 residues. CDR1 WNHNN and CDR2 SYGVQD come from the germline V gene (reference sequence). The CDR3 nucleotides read TGCGCCAGCAGTGTCCGACAGGACAGCACTGAAGCTTTCTTT. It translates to CASSVRQDSTEAFF.